These T cell receptor beta chains were read from a single sample in a study of T cell repertoires in cytomegalovirus infection. These receptors have no known antigen. TCRdb reanalysed the reads using MiXCR and keeps one entry per CDR3 protein. This repertoire shows 750,000 to 900,000 distinct CDR3 sequences, approximately 32% found once; its top ten account for over 10%. The sequenced sample was cultured CD8+ T cells from PBMCs, obtained from culture after CMV antigen stimulation. These TCRs come from a human donor in good health (CMV status not recorded). Some clones in this sample may be carry-over from other donors' samples. CDR3s include the opening cysteine and the closing phenylalanine or tryptophan. D genes are given only for firm matches. Only part of the rows carry a size: once, few, many, or a class if the clone is expanded.

abundance: few
v_gene: TRBV4-1
j_gene: TRBJ2-6
d_gene: TRBD1
CDR3nt: TGCGCCAGCAGGGATACGGGGACAGGGCTACTCTCTGGGGCCAACGTCCTGACTTTC
CDR3aa: CASRDTGTGLLSGANVLTF

abundance: few
v_gene: TRBV11-2
j_gene: TRBJ1-1
d_gene: -
CDR3nt: TGTGCCAGCAGCCCCGGCCCGACCTTTCTGAACACTGAAGCTTTCTTT
CDR3aa: CASSPGPTFLNTEAFF

abundance: -
v_gene: TRBV11-2
j_gene: TRBJ2-3
d_gene: TRBD2
CDR3nt: TGTGCCAGCAGCCCCGGACTAGCGGGGGGAGAGAGGGCAGATACGCAGTATTTT
CDR3aa: CASSPGLAGGERADTQYF

abundance: -
v_gene: TRBV20-1
j_gene: TRBJ2-2
d_gene: TRBD2
CDR3nt: TGCAGTGCTAGGCGGCCTAGCGGGGGGGACACCGGGGAGCTGTTTTTT
CDR3aa: CSARRPSGGDTGELFF

abundance: few
v_gene: TRBV7-6
j_gene: TRBJ2-7
d_gene: TRBD2
CDR3nt: TGTGCCAGCACCGCGGGGGGGGAGCCCTACGAGCAGTACTTC
CDR3aa: CASTAGGEPYEQYF

abundance: few
v_gene: TRBV14
j_gene: TRBJ2-1
d_gene: TRBD1
CDR3nt: TGTGCCAGCAGCCAAACAGACAGGGGGGCCTACAATGAGCAGTTCTTC
CDR3aa: CASSQTDRGAYNEQFF

abundance: -
v_gene: TRBV7-9
j_gene: TRBJ2-4
d_gene: TRBD2
CDR3nt: TGTGCCAGCAGTTTACTAGCGCCCGTAGCCAAAAACATTCAGTACTTC
CDR3aa: CASSLLAPVAKNIQYF

abundance: -
v_gene: TRBV7-8
j_gene: TRBJ1-1
d_gene: -
CDR3nt: TGTGCCAGCAGCCATACCCGGGACTCGAACACTGAAGCTTTCTTT
CDR3aa: CASSHTRDSNTEAFF

abundance: -
v_gene: TRBV27
j_gene: TRBJ2-1
d_gene: TRBD2
CDR3nt: TGTGCCAGCAGCCTCGGGACTAATACCTACAATGAGCAGTTCTTC
CDR3aa: CASSLGTNTYNEQFF

abundance: few
v_gene: TRBV7-9
j_gene: TRBJ2-1
d_gene: -
CDR3nt: TGTGCCAGCAGCTTAGCGCCAGCCTCCTACAATGAGCAGTTCTTC
CDR3aa: CASSLAPASYNEQFF

abundance: few
v_gene: TRBV7-7
j_gene: TRBJ2-1
d_gene: TRBD2
CDR3nt: TGTGCTAGCAGCTTAGCACTAGCGGGGGGGCATGAGCAGTTCTTC
CDR3aa: CASSLALAGGHEQFF

abundance: -
v_gene: TRBV11-2
j_gene: TRBJ2-4
d_gene: -
CDR3nt: TGTGCCAGCAGCTTAGATCCGGTTTCCCGGGCAATTCAGTACTTC
CDR3aa: CASSLDPVSRAIQYF

abundance: -
v_gene: TRBV6-2/TRBV6-3
j_gene: TRBJ1-5
d_gene: TRBD1
CDR3nt: TGTGCCAGCAGTTACTCACAGGGGGCAGGATTATTTCAGCCCCAGCATTTT
CDR3aa: CASSYSQGAGLFQPQHF

abundance: few
v_gene: TRBV12-3/TRBV12-4
j_gene: TRBJ2-6
d_gene: TRBD1
CDR3nt: TGTGCCAGCAGTATCTCCGGGACAGGGGCCGCCGGGGCCAACGTCCTGACTTTC
CDR3aa: CASSISGTGAAGANVLTF